This TCR beta chain was identified during a study of cytomegalovirus exposure and HLA in healthy donors (dated by TCRdb to about 2017). Study-level background: In an earlier analysis of 587 of the donors, about 260 Gb of sequence data and some 100 million unique TCR beta sequences from about 179 million T cells were reported. An early release covering about 600 HLA-typed donors comprised around 300 gigabases of sequencing data and around 86 million unique TCR sequences. Among the approximately 400 genotyped donors, 75% to 90% belonged to the genetic ancestry cluster associated with self-reported Caucasian donors. The study aimed to test whether signatures of past pathogen exposure could be identified by cataloging public T cell receptors. The study profiled the T cell repertoires of fewer than 850 subjects by immunosequencing and related them to cytomegalovirus serostatus. Besides the first cohort of 550 to 750 subjects, a separate validation cohort made up of 120 different subjects was used. The study combined high-throughput TCR immunosequencing, statistical association of individual TCRs with disease status, and machine learning to predict cytomegalovirus infection status. A later analysis re-analyzed previously published TCR beta repertoires from roughly 630 donors and added high-resolution HLA genotyping to study TCR occurrence patterns. In the later analysis, no new phenotypic data were used to find candidate immune exposures; instead, reliance was placed on TCR beta sequences and their occurrence across donors. An earlier analysis of about 620 of the donors applied high-throughput TCR beta sequencing to assess whether each TCR beta V gene segment acted as functional or pseudogenic. Donor age, sex, ethnicity and CMV serostatus were compiled together with the repertoire data. A later genetic analysis took genome-wide SNP genotypes for 398 of the 666 donors and used that subset as a discovery cohort. Every discovery cohort repertoire had been produced on one sequencing platform. HLA typing included class I and class II loci at four-digit resolution. Typing coverage varied by locus: roughly 620-630 donors for A, B, C, DRB1 and DQB1; approximately 500 for DQA1; more than 600 for DPA1; fewer than 480 for DPB1. Five DR-DQ haplotypes were handled as single units for association and clustering, since linkage in the cohort was strong. Across about 380 genotyped donors of the cohort, an average of about 240,000 unique TCR beta nucleotide sequences per donor were sequenced, and about a sixth of those sequences were non-productive.

Library method: the immunoSEQ multiplex PCR assay. For the multiplex PCR, a mixture combining 60 forward primers for TCR Vbeta segments and 13 reverse primers for TCR Jbeta segments was used. The CDR3 region of rearranged TCR beta genes was amplified from genomic DNA with a multiplex PCR assay. Amplified TCR beta libraries were sequenced as 87-base-pair reads on the Illumina HiSeq System. As for the original processing: Across the 700 or so repertoires, a later analysis counted approximately 83 million unique TCR beta chains, roughly 11 million of which were shared by at least two donors. Raw reads were error-corrected and collapsed into unique sequences by a nearest-neighbor algorithm in which closely related sequences were merged to remove PCR and sequencing errors. V, D and J gene segments were assigned by aligning CDR3 sequences to IMGT reference sequences. For a sequence to be retained, at least a six-nucleotide match to both a V gene segment and a J gene segment was required. A rearrangement counted as productive if the CDR3 had no stop codons and remained in frame with V and J, and every other rearrangement counted as non-productive. Following IMGT convention, CDR3 was defined as the stretch from the second conserved V-encoded cysteine to the conserved J-encoded phenylalanine. Sequences without an unambiguous match to a single V gene segment were excluded from the earlier analysis of 500 to 700 of the donors. An earlier analysis of under 750 of the donors called V segments functional above 56.7% productive rearrangements and segregating when the between-donor standard deviation exceeded 5%. A statistical classification framework was developed to diagnose cytomegalovirus status using the catalog of TCR beta chain sequences. In a later analysis, V and J genes were assigned by comparing TCR nucleotide sequences against IMGT/GENE-DB human TR gene sequences. Using the TCRdist pipeline, a later analysis assigned CDR3 sequences along with most-parsimonious VDJ recombination scenarios. In a later analysis, each TCR beta chain was defined by its CDR3 amino acid sequence together with its V-gene family, and reads lacking a unique V-gene family were excluded. In a later analysis, approximately 590 highly shared, low-generation-probability nucleotide sequences were removed to address suspected cross-contamination and a sequencing artifact. In a later analysis, a clonal expansion index was calculated for each public chain from normalized within-repertoire ranks of inferred template counts. In a later analysis, generation probabilities were computed with a VDJ recombination model fitted to out-of-frame rearrangements, and the resulting probabilities were checked against IGoR. In a later analysis, TCR-TCR, TCR-HLA and TCR-CMV co-occurrence was scored with hypergeometric tests, and a repertoire-size bias correction was applied to TCR pairs. To estimate false discovery rates, a later analysis permuted the HLA or CMV assignments 20 times. In a later analysis, co-occurring TCRs were grouped using DBSCAN, and TCRdist sequence similarity was added for clustering within HLA-allele-positive subsets. Repertoires with fewer than 30,000 or more than 120,000 public chains were left out of co-occurrence clustering, as were five repertoires with anomalous nucleotide sharing. TCRdb retrieved this table from immuneACCESS and kept in-frame rearrangements only. Not all clones are present; in checked studies, unresolved V genes account for under half, and no reason is known for the remainder. Clone size and the V and J calls come from that table; the DNA yielded D and trimming. The sample table contains around 100,000 clones; only one count was recorded for 70% to 80% of them. Together, the top ten hold approximately 5% of the sample.

This clone was picked up one time. Its antigen is currently not known. No base-level quality is on record; no much larger clone is a single base apart. Summary of the overall study and its limitations: In a later analysis, several top co-occurrence clusters were reported to appear linked to parvovirus B19, influenza, CMV and Epstein-Barr virus. Strong co-occurrence of HLA alleles, especially DR and DQ, made assigning TCR associations to individual alleles difficult. The earlier analysis of 450 to 700 of the donors excluded approximately 15 rarely observed V segments, including chromosome 9 orphons, because counts were too low. A group of highly shared sequence variants was considered likely to be a technical artifact of the sequencing pipeline. Most TCR sequences were observed very rarely across donors, whereas some public TCRs were present in many individuals. In a later analysis, HLA-associated TCR beta chains were found to be more clonally expanded and to have lower generation probabilities than equally common non-associated chains. An association between a missense DCLRE1C variant and V-gene and J-gene trimming of TCR beta chains was found in a later genetic analysis and replicated in an independent cohort. In a later analysis, around 17,000 TCR beta sequences were associated with specific HLA alleles at a false discovery rate of 0.05. Sequencing depth was assumed to be roughly uniform across donors in the presence/absence analyses, though that assumption may not hold. CMV serostatus was the only immune exposure information available for the cohort. A few of the identified cytomegalovirus-associated TCR beta chains were confirmed in vitro to be specific for cytomegalovirus antigens. Linkage disequilibrium might explain the correlated functional status among segregating V segments, but an unknown experimental factor could not be excluded. In an earlier analysis of under 600 of the donors, most TCR beta V segments were observed in productive rearrangements about 90% or about 30% of the time, broadly matching IMGT annotations. A further reported finding was that TCR beta sequences accurately predicted the HLA-A and HLA-B alleles for most subjects in the first cohort. A later analysis found that TCR association rates varied across HLA loci, with DRB1 alleles showing the most associated TCRs and HLA-C alleles the fewest. The classifier was reported to diagnose cytomegalovirus status with high specificity and sensitivity in both the original and validation cohorts. The 87-base-pair reads could not distinguish some IMGT-functional V segments, including TRBV6-2 and TRBV6-3, so those segments were excluded. A later genetic analysis reported fewer N-insertions in productive TCRs among donors in an Asian-associated ancestry cluster than the roughly 620-donor mean. Only TCR beta chains were sequenced in this cohort, and the absence of alpha or paired-chain data limited detectable features. The study listed 164 TCR beta chains as associated with cytomegalovirus. The authors suggested that the approach could potentially be extended to other disease states and immunological phenotypes. Because some donors lacked HLA typing at each locus, the association tests relied only on the typed subset. Most CMV-associated TCR beta chains appeared to be HLA-restricted in a later analysis, and the HLA associations seemed to be driven largely by CMV exposure.

The cohort consisted of approximately 670 healthy bone marrow donors. At the time of sampling, all cohort members were nominally healthy, though unrecorded immune exposures were likely present. The donor was CMV seropositive and was included in the group of 300 or so seropositive cohort members. A peripheral blood sample was provided by each donor, and peripheral blood mononuclear cells were used for TCR beta sequencing. The Qiagen DNeasy Blood Extraction Kit was used to extract genomic DNA from the blood cell samples. CDR1 KGHSH and CDR2 LQKENI are derived from the germline V gene. From V the trimming removes 1 base and from J it removes 5 bases, while the gene matches leave 1 base of the junction unaccounted for. Counted from cysteine to phenylalanine, this CDR3 has 14 amino acids. Here the CDR3 DNA is all that survives: 42 bases in frame from base 1.

The chain is made from TRBV18 and TRBJ2-1, and 8 bases in between align with TRBD1. Sequenced material: PBMCs. The sequence was obtained from a woman in her twenties or thirties in good health and CMV-seropositive. The DNA sequence reads TGTGCCAGCTCACCACGGACAGGGAACAATGAGCAGTTCTTC. Translated, it reads CASSPRTGNNEQFF.